Presented here are 30 T cell receptor beta chains from one specimen sequenced in a study of response to subunit inactivated influenza vaccine. TCRdb passed the RT-PCR reads through MiXCR, listing each CDR3 protein once. The table records under 750,000 distinct CDR3 sequences, around 11% of them present only once. The sequenced sample was PBMCs from blood, obtained on the day of vaccination. The source is a man aged 50 or older who received an inactivated influenza vaccine.

This clonotype was found a few times. The chain carries TRBV5-1 and TRBJ2-1; 11 bases agree with TRBD2. The V segment lost 4 bases and the J segment 0 bases; nucleotides outside the gene matches: 6. CDR3 length equals 17 residues. CDR1 and CDR2 (germline): SGHRS, YFSETQ. The CDR3 loop reads CASSLLGTSGSYNEQFF. CDR3 bases: TGCGCCAGCAGCCTACTCGGGACTAGCGGCTCCTACAATGAGCAGTTCTTC.

J is TRBJ2-2 and V is TRBV14; TRBD2 aligns across 8 bases. CDR3 length equals 15 residues. V dropped 1 base and J dropped 5; count of bases not matched to a gene: 3. Germline assignment: CDR1 SGHDN and CDR2 FVKESK. The CDR3 here is CASSQVPSGTGELFF. CDR3 sequence (DNA): TGTGCCAGCAGCCAAGTGCCTAGCGGGACCGGGGAGCTGTTTTTT.

In this sample, this clonotype turned up many times. This chain uses TRBV5-1 with TRBJ1-2; weak D call: TRBD1 (5 bases). The CDR3 spans 15 residues. Looked up from germline, CDR1 is SGHRS and CDR2 is YFSETQ. V lost 0 bases and J 3 bases, leaving 12 bases between the germline ends. This CDR3 reads CASSLAVGGDYGYTF. The CDR3 DNA reads TGCGCCAGCAGCTTGGCCGTCGGGGGGGACTATGGCTACACCTTC.

The V gene is TRBV28, the J gene TRBJ2-6, with a weak D call TRBD2 (6 bases). Germline V gives CDR1 MDHEN, CDR2 SYDVKM. Trimming shortened V by 8 bases and J by 0 bases, and 11 bases separated the two germline ends. There are 15 residues in the CDR3. CDR3 region: CASETSSSGANVLTF. The CDR3 bases are TGTGCCAGCGAGACTAGTTCCTCTGGGGCCAACGTCCTGACTTTC.

This clonotype has at least ten counts. This rearrangement joins TRBV12-3 or TRBV12-4 to TRBJ1-2; no reliable D call. V lost 2 bases and J 2 bases, leaving 12 bases between the germline ends. The CDR3 is 15 residues long. The CDR3 here is CASSLSDSINYGYTF. CDR3 sequence (DNA): TGTGCCAGCAGTTTATCAGACTCCATCAACTATGGCTACACCTTC.

The chain couples TRBV5-1 to TRBJ2-1; D remains unclear. CDR3 size: 11 residues. Trimming took off 5 bases at V and 8 bases at J, with 8 bases between the two ends. Per germline, CDR1 SGHRS and CDR2 YFSETQ. The CDR3 bases are TGCGCCAGCAGTTCCGAGCATGAGCAGTTCTTC. As protein: CASSSEHEQFF.

This clonotype appeared a few times. The V gene is TRBV6-2 or TRBV6-3, the J gene TRBJ1-2; no clear D. Germline CDR1 reads MNHEY; CDR2 reads SVGEGT. Trimming took 2 bases from V and 0 from J, leaving 7 bases between them. The CDR3 has 14 amino acids. The CDR3 reads CASSYLQANYGYTF. The CDR3 DNA is TGTGCCAGCAGTTACCTCCAAGCTAACTATGGCTACACCTTC.

The chain recombines TRBV5-5 with TRBJ2-6, with D hard to call. Germline assignment: CDR1 SGHKS and CDR2 YYEKEE (reference sequence). With 3 bases removed from V and 0 bases from J, the gap between germline ends came to 7 bases. CDR3 length equals 15 residues. The CDR3 DNA sequence: TGTGCCAGCAGCTCAACATCCTCTGGGGCCAACGTCCTGACTTTC. Amino acid sequence: CASSSTSSGANVLTF.

V gene TRBV5-1 combines with J gene TRBJ2-1; 12 nucleotides align to TRBD2. This CDR3 has 16 residues. CDR1 and CDR2 from the germline V gene are SGHRS and YFSETQ. The V and J ends lost 2 bases and 4 bases, in that order; junction bases with no gene match: 4. CDR3 in amino acids: CASSFQLAGGYNEQFF. Written as DNA, the CDR3 is TGCGCCAGCAGCTTCCAGCTAGCGGGGGGGTACAATGAGCAGTTCTTC.

This clonotype was counted at least ten times. The chain recombines TRBV7-9 with TRBJ1-2; TRBD1 matches 7 bases. The germline gives CDR1 SEHNR, CDR2 FQNEAQ (reference sequence). The CDR3 spans 14 residues. With V trimmed by 1 base and J by 3 bases, 2 bases remained unmatched. The CDR3 is CASSLEGAYYGYTF. CDR3 bases: TGTGCCAGCAGCTTAGAGGGGGCGTACTATGGCTACACCTTC.

The sample holds many counts of this clonotype. The genes are TRBV5-1 and TRBJ2-2, with TRBD1 matching 8 bases. The trim removed 4 bases at V and 4 bases at J, leaving 9 bases unmatched. The CDR3 sequence is 16 residues long. The germline V gene has CDR1 SGHRS and CDR2 YFSETQ. CDR3 DNA sequence: TGCGCCAGCAGCCTAGGACAGGGCGGTGGCACCGGGGAGCTGTTTTTT. Translated, it gives CASSLGQGGGTGELFF.

This clonotype has a handful of counts. The V call is TRBV3-1, the J call TRBJ1-1, with TRBD1 matching 8 bases. The CDR3 loop spans 15 amino acids. The germline CDR1 and CDR2 sequences are LGHDT and YNNKEL (reference sequence). Germline trimming cut 3 bases from V and 3 bases from J; bases unmatched to any gene: 6. The CDR3 DNA reads as TGTGCCAGCAGCCATAACAGGGGGAGGGACACTGAAGCTTTCTTT. Its protein product is CASSHNRGRDTEAFF.

This clonotype was counted only a few times. The chain employs TRBV19 and TRBJ2-5, with D hard to call. The CDR3 sequence is 16 residues long. V was trimmed by 4 bases and J by 5 bases, leaving 20 bases between them. The germline V gene encodes CDR1 LNHDA and CDR2 SQIVND (reference sequence). The CDR3 spells CASSTHGRKAGETQYF. CDR3 nucleotide sequence: TGTGCCAGTAGTACCCATGGGCGTAAGGCCGGGGAGACCCAGTACTTC.

This clonotype has only a few counts. V gene TRBV19 combines with J gene TRBJ2-2; no reliable D call. This CDR3 contains 12 residues. V lost 5 bases and J 4 bases, leaving 5 bases between the germline ends. Germline CDR1 is LNHDA and CDR2 is SQIVND (reference sequence). The CDR3 region is CASSWSTGELFF. In DNA form, the CDR3 reads TGTGCCAGTAGTTGGTCCACCGGGGAGCTGTTTTTT.

This chain links TRBV7-6 with TRBJ2-1; 14 nucleotides agree with TRBD2. The CDR3 is made up of 16 amino acids. Germline V gene sequence: CDR1 SGHVS, CDR2 FNYEAQ. With V trimmed by 4 bases and J by 9 bases, 8 bases remained unmatched. The CDR3 is CASSSQTSGGAGEQFF. The CDR3 DNA reads TGTGCCAGCAGCTCACAGACTAGCGGGGGGGCAGGTGAGCAGTTCTTC. Drawing the rest from reference TRBV7-6 and TRBJ2-1, the complete variable domain is GAGVSQSPRYKVTKRGQDVALRCDPISGHVSLYWYRQALGQGPEFLTYFNYEAQQDKSGLPNDRFSAERPEGSISTLTIQRTEQRDSAMYRCASSSQTSGGAGEQFFGPGTRLTVL.

This chain joins TRBV7-6 and TRBJ2-7; D gene uncertain. The length of the CDR3 is 14 residues. Germline V CDR1 and CDR2: SGHVS, FNYEAQ. Trimming stripped 1 base from V and 0 bases from J, with 7 bases between. CDR3 nucleotide sequence: TGTGCCAGCAGCTTAGAACCGAACTCCTACGAGCAGTACTTC. Its protein product is CASSLEPNSYEQYF. Full variable domain (outside the CDR3, taken from reference TRBV7-6 and TRBJ2-7): GAGVSQSPRYKVTKRGQDVALRCDPISGHVSLYWYRQALGQGPEFLTYFNYEAQQDKSGLPNDRFSAERPEGSISTLTIQRTEQRDSAMYRCASSLEPNSYEQYFGPGTRLTVT.

The chain carries TRBV5-1 and TRBJ1-5, with TRBD1 matching 7 bases. Germline lookup yields CDR1 SGHRS and CDR2 YFSETQ. Trimming at V came to 4 bases and at J to 3 bases, leaving 7 bases not matched to a gene. The length of the CDR3 is 15 residues. The CDR3 nucleotides are TGCGCCAGCAGCCCAGGGGACAGCATCAATCAGCCCCAGCATTTT. Encoded protein: CASSPGDSINQPQHF.

The V and J genes are TRBV4-3 and TRBJ1-4; possible D gene TRBD1, 5 bases. This CDR3 has 15 residues. The germline gives CDR1 LGHNA, CDR2 YSLEER. Trimming left V 1 base short and J 4 bases short, with 10 bases between. CDR3 nucleotides: TGCGCCAGCAGCCAAGGTCCGGGACTTAATGAAAAACTGTTTTTT. It is translated as CASSQGPGLNEKLFF.

This clonotype was seen many times. This chain links TRBV11-2 with TRBJ2-5; D is possibly TRBD1 or TRBD2 (5 bases each). The CDR3 runs to 17 residues. Germline CDR1 reads SGHAT; CDR2 reads FQNNGV. Trimming left V 5 bases short and J 5 bases short, with 24 bases between. The CDR3 region is CASSRDPPGPLYETQYF. The CDR3 DNA sequence: TGTGCCAGCAGCCGAGACCCCCCGGGACCCCTCTACGAGACCCAGTACTTC.

This clonotype was seen only a few times. This chain connects TRBV5-1 to TRBJ2-7; D gene unclear. This CDR3 is 14 amino acids long. Germline V gene lookup returns CDR1 SGHRS and CDR2 YFSETQ. Trimming took 4 bases from V and 3 from J, leaving 14 bases between them. CDR3 nucleotides: TGCGCCAGCAGCGGAAGGACGGGTGGCTACGAGCAGTACTTC. Translated, it gives CASSGRTGGYEQYF.

This clonotype turned up a few times. The rearrangement links TRBV28 to TRBJ2-7; D uncertain. The CDR3 is 17 amino acids. CDR1 MDHEN and CDR2 SYDVKM come from the germline V gene. V was pared by 4 bases and J by 4 bases, with 23 bases between. The DNA for the CDR3 is TGTGCCAGCAGTTCGGCTACCGGACGGGCCGTCGGGTACGAGCAGTACTTC. This codes for CASSSATGRAVGYEQYF.

This clonotype has a handful of counts. The chain uses TRBV15 and TRBJ2-2, with D tentatively TRBD1 or TRBD2 (5 bases each). The CDR3 runs 15 residues. Germline CDR1 reads LNHNV; CDR2 reads YYDKDF (reference sequence). Trimming pared 4 bases from V and 3 bases from J, leaving 12 bases between. The CDR3 sequence: CATSKGRTYTGELFF. Here the CDR3 DNA reads TGTGCCACCAGCAAGGGACGGACCTACACCGGGGAGCTGTTTTTT. The entire variable domain, with the rest obtained from reference TRBV15 and TRBJ2-2, is as follows: DAMVIQNPRYQVTQFGKPVTLSCSQTLNHNVMYWYQQKSSQAPKLLFHYYDKDFNNEADTPDNFQSRRPNTSFCFLDIRSPGLGDTAMYLCATSKGRTYTGELFFGEGSRLTVL.

This clonotype has just a few counts. The J gene is TRBJ2-7, the V gene TRBV27, with D tentatively TRBD1 (6 bases). Trimming pared 5 bases from V and 4 bases from J, leaving 15 bases between. Germline CDR1 and CDR2: MNHEY and SMNVEV (reference sequence). This CDR3 is 14 amino acids long. This chain's CDR3 is CASSQYRDPYEQYF. The CDR3 DNA is TGTGCCAGCAGTCAATACAGGGATCCGTACGAGCAGTACTTC.

This clonotype was detected a few times. The CDR3 nucleotides are TGTGCCAGCAGCTCCCTTCAGGGGTTGGATGAGCAGTTCTTC. This translates into CASSSLQGLDEQFF. The J gene is TRBJ2-1, the V gene TRBV11-2; D might be TRBD1 (6 bases). Germline V gene lookup returns CDR1 SGHAT and CDR2 FQNNGV. This CDR3 contains 14 residues. The ends were cut back, 4 bases at V and 8 bases at J, with 15 bases in the middle. Together with reference TRBV11-2 and TRBJ2-1, the CDR3 gives the full variable domain: EAGVAQSPRYKIIEKRQSVAFWCNPISGHATLYWYQQILGQGPKLLIQFQNNGVVDDSQLPKDRFSAERLKGVDSTLKIQPAKLEDSAVYLCASSSLQGLDEQFFGPGTRLTVL.

In the case of this clonotype: No conserved phenylalanine or tryptophan ends this CDR3, so it is likely a read error. The J gene is TRBJ2-7, the V gene TRBV15; 7 positions match TRBD2. Germline assignment: CDR1 LNHNV and CDR2 YYDKDF (reference sequence). The CDR3 contains 15 residues. Trimming removed 0 bases from V and 0 bases from J; junction bases left unmatched: 2. This chain's CDR3 is CATSRELASSYEQYL. DNA for the CDR3: TGTGCCACCAGCAGAGAACTAGCGAGCTCCTACGAGCAGTACCTC.

The chain joins TRBV9 to TRBJ1-1, with a weak D call TRBD1 (5 bases). Trimming removed 6 bases at V and 0 bases at J, with 12 bases between. This CDR3 contains 14 residues. The germline CDR1 and CDR2 sequences are SGDLS and YYNGEE. CDR3: CASTAGVMNTEAFF. The CDR3 region has the DNA TGTGCCAGCACCGCGGGGGTGATGAACACTGAAGCTTTCTTT.

This clonotype was detected many times. The V and J genes are TRBV12-3 or TRBV12-4 and TRBJ2-7; D call uncertain. The CDR3 is 13 residues long. The V end was cut by 2 bases, the J end by 3 bases, with 8 bases between. The CDR3 bases are TGTGCCAGCAGTTTAACAAGTATCTACGAGCAGTACTTC. The encoded protein is CASSLTSIYEQYF.

This clonotype has at least ten counts. The V gene is TRBV29-1, the J gene TRBJ2-7, with no clear D. Trimming removed 5 bases from V and 6 bases from J, with 20 bases in between. CDR1 and CDR2 (germline): SQVTM, ANQGSEA. The CDR3 is 14 amino acids. This chain's CDR3 is CSVRLLGSPGEQYF. The CDR3 DNA reads TGCAGCGTTAGGCTCCTCGGGTCCCCGGGCGAGCAGTACTTC.

V usage is TRBV6-5 and J usage is TRBJ1-5, with TRBD1 as a possible D gene (5 bases). Germline-derived CDR1 and CDR2 are MNHEY and SVGAGI. The V and J ends lost 0 bases and 5 bases respectively, with 14 bases between them. This CDR3 is built from 16 residues. CDR3 DNA: TGTGCCAGCAGTTACTCAAGCGGGGGATTAGATCAGCCCCAGCATTTT. Amino acid sequence: CASSYSSGGLDQPQHF.

V and J are TRBV11-2 and TRBJ2-3, with TRBD2 matching over 8 bases. The V and J ends lost 5 bases and 0 bases, in that order; junction bases with no gene match: 13. The CDR3 totals 18 residues. Germline CDR1 SGHAT, CDR2 FQNNGV. In DNA form, the CDR3 reads TGTGCCAGCAGCCCTAAACGGGGACTAGAGACTAGCACAGATACGCAGTATTTT. This translates into CASSPKRGLETSTDTQYF.